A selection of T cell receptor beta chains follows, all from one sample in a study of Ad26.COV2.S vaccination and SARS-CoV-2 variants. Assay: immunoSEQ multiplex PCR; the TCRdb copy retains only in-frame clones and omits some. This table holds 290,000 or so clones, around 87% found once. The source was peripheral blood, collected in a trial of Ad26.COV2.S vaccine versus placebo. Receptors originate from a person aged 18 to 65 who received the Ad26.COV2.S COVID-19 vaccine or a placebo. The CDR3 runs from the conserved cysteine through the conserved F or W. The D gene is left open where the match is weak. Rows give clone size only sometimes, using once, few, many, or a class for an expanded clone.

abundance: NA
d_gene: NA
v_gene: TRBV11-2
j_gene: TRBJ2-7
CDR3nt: TGTGCCAGCAGCCACCGGGGTACCTACGAGCAGTACTTC
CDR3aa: CASSHRGTYEQYF

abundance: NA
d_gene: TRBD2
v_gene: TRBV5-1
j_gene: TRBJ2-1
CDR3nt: TGCGCCAGCAGCCCGGGTGGACTAGCGGGAGGCCCGAGCTCCTACAATGAGCAGTTCTTC
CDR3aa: CASSPGGLAGGPSSYNEQFF

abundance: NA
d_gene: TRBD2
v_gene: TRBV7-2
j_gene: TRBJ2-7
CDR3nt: TGTGCCAGCAGCCGTATAGCGGGAGATTACGAGCAGTACTTC
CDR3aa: CASSRIAGDYEQYF

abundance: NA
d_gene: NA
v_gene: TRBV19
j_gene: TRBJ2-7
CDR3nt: TGTGCCAGTGGACAGCCGGGACGGACCTACGAGCAGTACTTC
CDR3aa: CASGQPGRTYEQYF

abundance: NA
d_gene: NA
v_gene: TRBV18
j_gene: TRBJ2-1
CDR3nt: TGTGCCAGCTCACCGCAACAACCGGCGGATGAGCAGTTCTTC
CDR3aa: CASSPQQPADEQFF

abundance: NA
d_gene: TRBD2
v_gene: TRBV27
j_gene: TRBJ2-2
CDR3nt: TGTGCCAGCAGTTTAGCGGGGGAACCGAACACCGGGGAGCTGTTTTTT
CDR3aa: CASSLAGEPNTGELFF

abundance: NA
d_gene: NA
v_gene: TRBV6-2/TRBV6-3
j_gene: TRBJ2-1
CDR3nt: TGTGCCAGCAGTCCGGACTATAACAATGAGCAGTTCTTC
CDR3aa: CASSPDYNNEQFF

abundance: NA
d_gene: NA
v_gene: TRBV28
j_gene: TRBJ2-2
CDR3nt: TGTGCCAGCAGTTTATCCGGGGGCCGGGGCACCGGGGAGCTGTTTTTT
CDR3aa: CASSLSGGRGTGELFF

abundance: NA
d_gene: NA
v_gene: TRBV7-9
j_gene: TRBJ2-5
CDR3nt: TGTGCCAGCAGCTTAGTGTGGGGGGATAGAGAGACCCAGTACTTC
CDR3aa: CASSLVWGDRETQYF

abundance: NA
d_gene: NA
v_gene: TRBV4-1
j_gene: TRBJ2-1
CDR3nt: TGCGCCAGCAGCCAAGTAGCTGCTAGCGAAGTCGATGAGCAGTTCTTC
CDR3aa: CASSQVAASEVDEQFF

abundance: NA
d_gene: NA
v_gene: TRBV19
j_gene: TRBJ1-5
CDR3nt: TGTGCCAGTAGTATAGGCCCTTTCCGGGACGGCCATCAGCCCCAGCATTTT
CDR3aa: CASSIGPFRDGHQPQHF

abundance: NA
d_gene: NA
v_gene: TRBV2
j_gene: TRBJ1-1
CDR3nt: TGTGCCAGCAGTCAACAGGCGAACACTGAAGCTTTCTTT
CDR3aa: CASSQQANTEAFF

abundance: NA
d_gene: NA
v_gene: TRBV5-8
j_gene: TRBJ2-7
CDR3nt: TGTGCCAGCAGCTTGGGCAGTTGGGCAGAATACGAGCAGTACTTC
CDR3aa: CASSLGSWAEYEQYF

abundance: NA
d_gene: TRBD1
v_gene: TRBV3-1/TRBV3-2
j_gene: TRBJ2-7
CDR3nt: TGTGCCAGCAGCCACCTGGGACAGGGAGCCTACGAGCAGTACTTC
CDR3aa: CASSHLGQGAYEQYF

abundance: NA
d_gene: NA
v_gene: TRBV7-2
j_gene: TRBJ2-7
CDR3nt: TGTGCCAGCAGCTTAGCCCATGGTTCGGGGGAGCAGTACTTC
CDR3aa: CASSLAHGSGEQYF

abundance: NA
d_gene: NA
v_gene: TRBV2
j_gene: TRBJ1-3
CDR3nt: TGTGCCAGCAGTGGACAGTCCTCTGGAAACACCATATATTTT
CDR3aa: CASSGQSSGNTIYF

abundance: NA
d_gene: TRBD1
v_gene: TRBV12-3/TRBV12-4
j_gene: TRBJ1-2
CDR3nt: TGTGCCAGCAGTGAGGGGGCCTATGGCTACACCTTC
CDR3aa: CASSEGAYGYTF

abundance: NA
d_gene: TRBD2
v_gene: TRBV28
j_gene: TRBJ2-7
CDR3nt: TGTGCCGCAAGGGAGGGCGACGAGCAGTACTTC
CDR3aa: CAAREGDEQYF

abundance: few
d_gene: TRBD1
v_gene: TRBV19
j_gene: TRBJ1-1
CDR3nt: TGTGCCAGTAGTATTGGGACAGGAGGAACTGAAGCTTTCTTT
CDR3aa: CASSIGTGGTEAFF

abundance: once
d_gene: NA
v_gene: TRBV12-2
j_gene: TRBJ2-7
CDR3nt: TGTGCAAGTCGCTTGATAGCGGACTACGAGCAGTACTTC
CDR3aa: CASRLIADYEQYF

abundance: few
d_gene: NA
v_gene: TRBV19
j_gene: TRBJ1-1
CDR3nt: TGTGCCAGTAGTATAGTGGAGGCGCTGAACACTGAAGCTTTCTTT
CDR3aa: CASSIVEALNTEAFF

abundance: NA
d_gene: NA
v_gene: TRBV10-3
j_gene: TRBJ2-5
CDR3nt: TGTGCCATCAGTACCCCGGGACCCTTACAAGAGACCCAGTACTTC
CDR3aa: CAISTPGPLQETQYF

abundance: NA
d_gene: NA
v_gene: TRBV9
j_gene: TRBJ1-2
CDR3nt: TGTGCCAGCAGCCTGGGGGGGTTTGGAGGCTACACCTTC
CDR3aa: CASSLGGFGGYTF

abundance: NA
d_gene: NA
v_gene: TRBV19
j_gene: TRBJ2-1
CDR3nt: TGTGCCAGTAGTATAATAAGCCATGTGGGGGGTTCCTACAATGAGCAGTTCTTC
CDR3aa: CASSIISHVGGSYNEQFF

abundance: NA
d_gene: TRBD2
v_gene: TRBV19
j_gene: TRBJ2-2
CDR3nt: TGTGCCAGTAGTAAACGGGACTACGCCGGCGGGGAGCTGTTTTTT
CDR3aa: CASSKRDYAGGELFF

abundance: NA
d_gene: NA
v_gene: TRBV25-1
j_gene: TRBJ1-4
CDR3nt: TGTGCCAGCGGGCGGGACTCCACTAAAGGGCTGTTTTTT
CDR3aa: CASGRDSTKGLFF

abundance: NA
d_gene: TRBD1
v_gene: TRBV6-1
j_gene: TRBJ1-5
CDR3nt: TGTGCCAGCAGTGAATTAGACAGGGAAAACCAGCCCCAGCATTTT
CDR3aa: CASSELDRENQPQHF

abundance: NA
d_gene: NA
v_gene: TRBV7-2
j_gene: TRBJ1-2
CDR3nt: TGTGCCAGCAGCTTGGGGAGGGCTAACTATGGCTACACCTTC
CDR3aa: CASSLGRANYGYTF

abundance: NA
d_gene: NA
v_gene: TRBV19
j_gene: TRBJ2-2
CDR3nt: TGTGCCAGTAGTATACAGGGTCTAACCACCGGGGAGCTGTTTTTT
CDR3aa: CASSIQGLTTGELFF

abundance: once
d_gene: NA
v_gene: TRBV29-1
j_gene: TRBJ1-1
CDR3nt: TGCAGCGTAGGAATAGGGAGCACTGAAGCTTTCTTT
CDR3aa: CSVGIGSTEAFF

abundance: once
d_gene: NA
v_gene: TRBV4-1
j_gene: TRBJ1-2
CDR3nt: TGCGCCAGCAGCCAAGGGGGTCTGGGCTATGGCTACACCTTC
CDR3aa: CASSQGGLGYGYTF

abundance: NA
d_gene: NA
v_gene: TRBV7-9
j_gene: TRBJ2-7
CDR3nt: TGTGCCAGCAGCTTATTTGGTCTTCCAACCTACGAGCAGTACTTC
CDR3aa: CASSLFGLPTYEQYF

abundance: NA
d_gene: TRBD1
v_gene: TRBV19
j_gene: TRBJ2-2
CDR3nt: TGTGCCAGTAGTACCGGGACAGTAAACACCGGGGAGCTGTTTTTT
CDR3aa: CASSTGTVNTGELFF

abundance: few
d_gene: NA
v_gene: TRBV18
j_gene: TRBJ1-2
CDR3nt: TGTGCCAGCTCACCTGAGGACAGCAACTATGGCTACACCTTC
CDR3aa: CASSPEDSNYGYTF

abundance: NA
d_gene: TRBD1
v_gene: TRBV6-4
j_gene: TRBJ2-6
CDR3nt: TGTGCCAGCAGCCCCTATACAGGGGCTGGGGCCAACGTCCTGACTTTC
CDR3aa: CASSPYTGAGANVLTF

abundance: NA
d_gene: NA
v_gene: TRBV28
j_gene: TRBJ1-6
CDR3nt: TGTGCCAGCAGTTTAGGCCAGGGCAGCTCCTATAATTCACCCCTCCACTTT
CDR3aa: CASSLGQGSSYNSPLHF

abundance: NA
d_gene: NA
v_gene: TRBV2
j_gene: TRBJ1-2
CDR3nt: TGTGCCAGCAGCCCCCCTAACTATGGCTACACCTTC
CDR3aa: CASSPPNYGYTF

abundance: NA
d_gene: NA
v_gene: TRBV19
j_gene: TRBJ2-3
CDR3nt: TGTGCCAGTAGTATTCGTAAGACTAGCACAGATACGCAGTATTTT
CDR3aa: CASSIRKTSTDTQYF

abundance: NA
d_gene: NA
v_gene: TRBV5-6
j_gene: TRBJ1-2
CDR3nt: TGTGCCAGCTCCCTAGGGGGGGCCGGCGGCTACACCTTC
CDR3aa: CASSLGGAGGYTF

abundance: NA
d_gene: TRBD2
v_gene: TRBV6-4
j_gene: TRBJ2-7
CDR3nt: TGTGCCAGCAGGGGTGGCTGGACTAGCGGGCGATCCTCCTACGAGCAGTACTTC
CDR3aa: CASRGGWTSGRSSYEQYF

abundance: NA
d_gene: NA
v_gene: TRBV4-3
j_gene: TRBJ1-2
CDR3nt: TGCGCCAGCAGCCAAGAGGAGGGGATGAACTCCTATGGCTACACCTTC
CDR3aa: CASSQEEGMNSYGYTF

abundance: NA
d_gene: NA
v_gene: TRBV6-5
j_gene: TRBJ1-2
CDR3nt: TGTGCCAGCAGCCCCGGACGGAACTATGGCTACACCTTC
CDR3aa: CASSPGRNYGYTF

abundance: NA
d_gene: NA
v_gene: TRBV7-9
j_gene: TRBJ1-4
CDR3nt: TGTGCCAGCAGCGTTGGACAGACTCCTAATGAAAAACTGTTTTTT
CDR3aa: CASSVGQTPNEKLFF

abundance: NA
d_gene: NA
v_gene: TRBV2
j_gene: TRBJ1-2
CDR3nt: TGTGCCAGCATCCCCGGGGCCTTCTATGGCTACACCTTC
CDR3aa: CASIPGAFYGYTF

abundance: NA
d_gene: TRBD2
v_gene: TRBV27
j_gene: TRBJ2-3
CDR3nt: TGTGCCAGCAGTTTATCGTGGGAGCGGGGAGATACGCAGTATTTT
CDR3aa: CASSLSWERGDTQYF

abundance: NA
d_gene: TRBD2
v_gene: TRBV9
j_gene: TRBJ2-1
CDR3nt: TGTGCCAGCAGCCCATGGGGGTCTAGCGGGGTGGCCTACAATGAGCAGTTCTTC
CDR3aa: CASSPWGSSGVAYNEQFF

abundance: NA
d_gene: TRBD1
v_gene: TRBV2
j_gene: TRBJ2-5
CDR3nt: TGTGCCAGCAGTGGGCAAATTGACAGGGGGTGGGAGACCCAGTACTTC
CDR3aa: CASSGQIDRGWETQYF

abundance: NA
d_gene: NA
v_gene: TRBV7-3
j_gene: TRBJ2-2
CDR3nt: TGTGCCAGCAAAGGATCCACCGGGGAGCTGTTTTTT
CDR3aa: CASKGSTGELFF

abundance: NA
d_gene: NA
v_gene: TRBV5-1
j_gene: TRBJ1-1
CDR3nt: TGCGCCAGCAGCTTGGCCTTTCAGAAGAACACTGAAGCTTTCTTT
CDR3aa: CASSLAFQKNTEAFF

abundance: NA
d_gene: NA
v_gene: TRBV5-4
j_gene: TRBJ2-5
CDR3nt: TGTGCCAGCAGCTCCCCCCAGGGGTCCCAAGAGACCCAGTACTTC
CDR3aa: CASSSPQGSQETQYF

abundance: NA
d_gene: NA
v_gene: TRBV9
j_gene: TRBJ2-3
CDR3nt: TGTGCCAGCAGCGAGGAGACAGTGGCAGATACGCAGTATTTT
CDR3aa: CASSEETVADTQYF

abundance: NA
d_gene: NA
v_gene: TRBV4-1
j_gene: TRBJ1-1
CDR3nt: TGCGCCAGCAGCCCCCATCGCGGAGGACTGAACACTGAAGCTTTCTTT
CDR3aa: CASSPHRGGLNTEAFF